These 8 T cell receptor beta chains share one sample of origin, sequenced in a study of control samples from healthy donors and cancer patients. This table comes from immunoSEQ multiplex PCR, and its TCRdb copy is limited to in-frame clones, with some not included. Among some 74,000 clones, 75% to 85% were seen once, and the ten largest hold less than 20%. The source material was blood. These TCRs come from a man aged 55 to 70 in good health.

The rearrangement joins TRBV19 to TRBJ2-1; possible D gene TRBD1, 7 bases. The CDR3 consists of 18 residues. The germline V gene encodes CDR1 LNHDA and CDR2 SQIVND (reference sequence). V was shortened by 2 bases and J by 8 bases, with 25 bases between the two germline ends. The CDR3: CASSIRLGGAGSVDEQFF. CDR3 coding DNA: TGTGCCAGTAGTATAAGATTAGGGGGCGCCGGGAGTGTCGATGAGCAGTTCTTC.

In the case of this clone: Different DNA sequences within this sample yield the same CDR3. The V and J genes are TRBV7-2 and TRBJ1-1; D is perhaps TRBD1 (5 bases). Trimming shortened V by 5 bases and J by 1 base, and 8 bases separated the two germline ends. From germline, CDR1 is SGHTA and CDR2 FQGNSA. The CDR3 is 13 residues long. The CDR3 sequence: CASSRDRNTEAFF. CDR3 coding DNA: TGTGCCAGCAGCCGAGACAGGAACACTGAAGCTTTCTTT.

The chain joins TRBV28 to TRBJ1-2; D unclear. Trimming stripped 6 bases from V and 3 bases from J, with 20 bases between. Germline assignment: CDR1 MDHEN and CDR2 SYDVKM. The CDR3 is 16 residues long. The CDR3 coding sequence is TGTGCCAGCAGCCCCACATCATCCGGCGGATACTATGGCTACACCTTC. This codes for CASSPTSSGGYYGYTF.

The chain couples TRBV4-3 to TRBJ2-1; 8 positions match TRBD2. This CDR3 is built from 17 residues. CDR1 and CDR2 (germline): LGHNA, YSLEER. V shed 6 bases, J shed 7 bases, and the junction held 17 bases outside the gene matches. This CDR3 is CASRPFLAGIGLNEQFF. CDR3 nucleotide sequence: TGCGCCAGCAGACCCTTCCTAGCGGGTATCGGGTTGAATGAGCAGTTCTTC.

The chain recombines TRBV7-2 with TRBJ2-3; D is unclear. CDR3 size: 14 residues. Germline CDR1 is SGHTA and CDR2 is FQGNSA. Trimming shortened V by 1 base and J by 2 bases, and 7 bases separated the two germline ends. The DNA for the CDR3 is TGTGCCAGCAGCTTAGGGGCAGTCACAGATACGCAGTATTTT. It encodes CASSLGAVTDTQYF. Combining the CDR3 with reference TRBV7-2 and TRBJ2-3 gives the whole variable domain GAGVSQSPSNKVTEKGKDVELRCDPISGHTALYWYRQSLGQGLEFLIYFQGNSAPDKSGLPSDRFSAERTGGSVSTLTIQRTQQEDSAVYLCASSLGAVTDTQYFGPGTRLTVL.

The CDR3 protein is CASSLMRTSGNTIYF. CDR3 bases: TGTGCCAGCAGCTTAATGAGGACCTCTGGAAACACCATATATTTT. The chain joins TRBV11-2 to TRBJ1-3; no definite D call. CDR3 length equals 15 residues. Germline values: CDR1 SGHAT, CDR2 FQNNGV. Trimming left V 2 bases short and J 0 bases short, with 8 bases between.

The chain has TRBV4-3 and TRBJ2-1; 10 nucleotides match TRBD1. Losses at the gene ends were 3 bases for V and 2 bases for J; bases not matched to a gene: 7. CDR1 is LGHNA and CDR2 is YSLEER in the germline V gene. The CDR3 totals 17 residues. The DNA for the CDR3 is TGCGCCAGCAGCCAGGGGACAGGGGTGGGACCCTACAATGAGCAGTTCTTC. Encoded protein: CASSQGTGVGPYNEQFF.

This clone was detected once. The rearrangement joins TRBV7-2 to TRBJ2-7; D might be TRBD2 (6 bases). The CDR3 loop spans 15 amino acids. The germline CDR1 and CDR2 sequences are SGHTA and FQGNSA. Trimming took 5 bases from V and 6 from J, leaving 20 bases between them. DNA of the CDR3: TGTGCCAGCAGCCCCGGGACTTCCCTTGATGGCGAGCAGTACTTC. It codes for CASSPGTSLDGEQYF.